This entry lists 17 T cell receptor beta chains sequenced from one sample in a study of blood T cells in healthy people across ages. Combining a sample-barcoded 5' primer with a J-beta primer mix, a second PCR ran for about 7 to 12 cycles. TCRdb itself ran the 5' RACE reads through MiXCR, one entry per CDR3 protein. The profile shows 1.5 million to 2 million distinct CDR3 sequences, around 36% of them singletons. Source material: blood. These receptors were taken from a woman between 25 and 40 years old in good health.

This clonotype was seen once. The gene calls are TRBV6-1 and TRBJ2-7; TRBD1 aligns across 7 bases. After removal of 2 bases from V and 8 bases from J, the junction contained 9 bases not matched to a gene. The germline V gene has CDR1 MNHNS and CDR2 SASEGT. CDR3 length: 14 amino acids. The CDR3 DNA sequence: TGTGCCAGCAGTGAAAGGGGACAGCCTATACAGCAGTACTTC. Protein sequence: CASSERGQPIQQYF.

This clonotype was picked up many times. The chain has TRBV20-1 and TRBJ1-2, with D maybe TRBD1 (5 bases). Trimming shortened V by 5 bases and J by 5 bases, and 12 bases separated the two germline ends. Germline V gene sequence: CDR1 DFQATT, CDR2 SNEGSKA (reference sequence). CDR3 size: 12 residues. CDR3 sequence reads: CSAQTGLYGYTF. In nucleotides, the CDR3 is TGCAGTGCTCAAACAGGATTGTATGGCTACACCTTC.

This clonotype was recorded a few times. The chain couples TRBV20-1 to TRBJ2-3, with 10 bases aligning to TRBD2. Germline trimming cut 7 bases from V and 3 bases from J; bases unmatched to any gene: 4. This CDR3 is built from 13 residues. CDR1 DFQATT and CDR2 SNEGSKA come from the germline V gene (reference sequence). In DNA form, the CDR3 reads TGCAGTGGGGGACTAGCGCAGACAGATACGCAGTATTTT. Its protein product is CSGGLAQTDTQYF.

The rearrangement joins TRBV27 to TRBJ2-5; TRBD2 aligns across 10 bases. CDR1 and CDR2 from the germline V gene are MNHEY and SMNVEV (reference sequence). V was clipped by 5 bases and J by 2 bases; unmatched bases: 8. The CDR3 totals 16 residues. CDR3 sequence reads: CASSAQREGLQETQYF. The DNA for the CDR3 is TGTGCCAGCAGTGCGCAGCGGGAGGGACTTCAAGAGACCCAGTACTTC.

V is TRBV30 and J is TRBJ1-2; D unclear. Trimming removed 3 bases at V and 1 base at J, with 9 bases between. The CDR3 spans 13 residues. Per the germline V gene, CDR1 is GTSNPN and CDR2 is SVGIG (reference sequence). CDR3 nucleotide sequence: TGTGCCTGGAGCCGTAACAGTAACTATGGCTACACCTTC. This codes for CAWSRNSNYGYTF. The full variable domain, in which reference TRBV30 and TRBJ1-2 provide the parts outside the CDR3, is SQTIHQWPATLVQPVGSPLSLECTVEGTSNPNLYWYRQAAGRGLQLLFYSVGIGQISSEVPQNLSASRPQDRQFILSSKKLLLSDSGFYLCAWSRNSNYGYTFGSGTRLTVV.

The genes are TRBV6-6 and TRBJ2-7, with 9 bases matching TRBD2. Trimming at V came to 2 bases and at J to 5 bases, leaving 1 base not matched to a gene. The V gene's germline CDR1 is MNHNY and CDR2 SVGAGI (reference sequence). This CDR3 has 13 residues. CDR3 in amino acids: CASSYAGGDEQYF. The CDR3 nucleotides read TGTGCCAGCAGTTACGCGGGAGGGGACGAGCAGTACTTC.

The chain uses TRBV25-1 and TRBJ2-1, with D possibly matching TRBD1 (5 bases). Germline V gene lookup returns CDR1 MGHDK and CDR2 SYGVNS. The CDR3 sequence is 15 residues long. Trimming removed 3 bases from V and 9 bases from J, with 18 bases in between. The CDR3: CASSDRGAGASEQFF. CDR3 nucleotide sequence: TGTGCCAGCAGTGATAGAGGTGCTGGGGCGAGTGAGCAGTTCTTC. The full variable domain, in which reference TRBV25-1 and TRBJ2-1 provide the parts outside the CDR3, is EADIYQTPRYLVIGTGKKITLECSQTMGHDKMYWYQQDPGMELHLIHYSYGVNSTEKGDLSSESTVSRIRTEHFPLTLESARPSHTSQYLCASSDRGAGASEQFFGPGTRLTVL.

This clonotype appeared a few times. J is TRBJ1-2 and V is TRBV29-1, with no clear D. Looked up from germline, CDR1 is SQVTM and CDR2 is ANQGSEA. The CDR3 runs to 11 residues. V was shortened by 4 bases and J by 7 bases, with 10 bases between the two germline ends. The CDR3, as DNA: TGCAGCGTTGTAGTCACTATTGGCTACACCTTC. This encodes CSVVVTIGYTF. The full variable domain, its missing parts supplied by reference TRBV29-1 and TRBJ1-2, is SAVISQKPSRDICQRGTSLTIQCQVDSQVTMMFWYRQQPGQSLTLIATANQGSEATYESGFVIDKFPISRPNLTFSTLTVSNMSPEDSSIYLCSVVVTIGYTFGSGTRLTVV.

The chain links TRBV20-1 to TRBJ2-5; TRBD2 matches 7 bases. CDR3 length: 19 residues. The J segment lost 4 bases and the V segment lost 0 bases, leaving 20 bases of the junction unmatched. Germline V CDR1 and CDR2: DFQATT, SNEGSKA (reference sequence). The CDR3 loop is CSARDGWEASGLPGETQYF. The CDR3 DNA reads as TGCAGTGCTAGAGATGGATGGGAGGCTAGCGGCCTCCCGGGAGAGACCCAGTACTTC.

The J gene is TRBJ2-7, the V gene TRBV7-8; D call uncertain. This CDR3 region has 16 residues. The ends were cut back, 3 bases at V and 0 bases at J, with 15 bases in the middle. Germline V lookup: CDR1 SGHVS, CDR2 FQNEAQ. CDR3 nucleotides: TGTGCCAGCAGCTTGAGCTTTGCTTGGGACTCCTACGAGCAGTACTTC. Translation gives CASSLSFAWDSYEQYF.

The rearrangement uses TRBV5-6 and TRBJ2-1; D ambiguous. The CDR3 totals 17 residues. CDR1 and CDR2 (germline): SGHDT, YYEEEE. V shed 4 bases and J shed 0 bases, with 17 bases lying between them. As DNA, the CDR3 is TGTGCCAGCAGCCCGGCAGTTGAGGCCTTCTCCTACAATGAGCAGTTCTTC. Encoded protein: CASSPAVEAFSYNEQFF.

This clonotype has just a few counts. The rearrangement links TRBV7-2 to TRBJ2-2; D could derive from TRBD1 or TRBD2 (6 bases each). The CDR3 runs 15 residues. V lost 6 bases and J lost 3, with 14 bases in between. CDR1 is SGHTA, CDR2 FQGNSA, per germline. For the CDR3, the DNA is TGTGCCAGCAGAAATCGGGGGCTGGACACCGGGGAGCTGTTTTTT. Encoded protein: CASRNRGLDTGELFF. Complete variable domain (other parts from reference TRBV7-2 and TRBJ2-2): GAGVSQSPSNKVTEKGKDVELRCDPISGHTALYWYRQSLGQGLEFLIYFQGNSAPDKSGLPSDRFSAERTGGSVSTLTIQRTQQEDSAVYLCASRNRGLDTGELFFGEGSRLTVL.

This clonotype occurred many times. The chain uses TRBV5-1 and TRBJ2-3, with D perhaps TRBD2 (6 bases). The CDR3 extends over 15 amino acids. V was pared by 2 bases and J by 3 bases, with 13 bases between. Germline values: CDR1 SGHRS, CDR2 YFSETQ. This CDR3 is CASSFSARGTDTQYF. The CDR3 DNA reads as TGCGCCAGCAGCTTCTCCGCCCGGGGGACAGATACGCAGTATTTT.

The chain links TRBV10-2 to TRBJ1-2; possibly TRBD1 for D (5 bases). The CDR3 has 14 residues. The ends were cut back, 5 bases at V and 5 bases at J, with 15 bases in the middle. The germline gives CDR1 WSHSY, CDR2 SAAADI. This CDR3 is CASSPQGDGYGYTF. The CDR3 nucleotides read TGCGCCAGCAGTCCCCAGGGAGATGGGTATGGCTACACCTTC.

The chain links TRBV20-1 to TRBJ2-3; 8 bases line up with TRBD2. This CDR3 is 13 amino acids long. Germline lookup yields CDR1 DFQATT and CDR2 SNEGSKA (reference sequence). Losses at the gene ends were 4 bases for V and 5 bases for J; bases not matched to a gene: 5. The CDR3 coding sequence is TGCAGTGCTACTCAAGCGGGAGTAGATACGCAGTATTTT. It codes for CSATQAGVDTQYF.

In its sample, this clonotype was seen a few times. The CDR3 nucleotides read TGCAGTGCTAGAGAACCAAAAACCACCAGACAGGGGGCGGGCACTGAAGCTTTCTTT. Amino acids: CSAREPKTTRQGAGTEAFF. This chain links TRBV20-1 with TRBJ1-1, with TRBD1 identical over 10 bases. Germline lookup yields CDR1 DFQATT and CDR2 SNEGSKA (reference sequence). The CDR3 extends over 19 amino acids. Trimming removed 0 bases from V and 4 bases from J; junction bases left unmatched: 17.

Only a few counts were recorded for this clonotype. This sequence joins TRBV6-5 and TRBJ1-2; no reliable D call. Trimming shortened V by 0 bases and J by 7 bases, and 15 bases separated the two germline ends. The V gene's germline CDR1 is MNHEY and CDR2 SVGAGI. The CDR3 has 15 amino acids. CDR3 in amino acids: CASSYSGTPTGGYTF. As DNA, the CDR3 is TGTGCCAGCAGTTACTCTGGTACACCTACCGGTGGCTACACCTTC.